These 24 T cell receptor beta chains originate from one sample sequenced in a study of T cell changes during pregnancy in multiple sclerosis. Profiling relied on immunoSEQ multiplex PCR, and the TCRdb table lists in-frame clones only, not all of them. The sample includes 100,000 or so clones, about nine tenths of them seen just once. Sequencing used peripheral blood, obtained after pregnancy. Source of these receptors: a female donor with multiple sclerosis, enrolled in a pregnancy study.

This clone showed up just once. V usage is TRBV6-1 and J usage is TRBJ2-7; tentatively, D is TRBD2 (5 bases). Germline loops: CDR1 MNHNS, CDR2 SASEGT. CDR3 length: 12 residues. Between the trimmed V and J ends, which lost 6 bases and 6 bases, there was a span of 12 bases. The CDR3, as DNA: TGTGCCAGCAGCCCCGGGGTACCCGAGCAGTACTTC. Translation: CASSPGVPEQYF.

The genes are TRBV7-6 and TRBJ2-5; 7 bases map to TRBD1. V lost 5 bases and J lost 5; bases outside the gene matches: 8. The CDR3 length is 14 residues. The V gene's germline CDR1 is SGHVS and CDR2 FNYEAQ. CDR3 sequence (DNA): TGTGCCAGCAGCCCCGACAGGGATTGGGAGACCCAGTACTTC. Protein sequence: CASSPDRDWETQYF.

The CDR3: CASSLNINQPQHF. CDR3 in DNA: TGTGCCAGCAGCTTAAACATCAATCAGCCCCAGCATTTT. The rearrangement uses TRBV7-6 and TRBJ1-5, with no clear D. The germline CDR1 and CDR2 sequences are SGHVS and FNYEAQ. V lost 2 bases and J 3 bases, leaving 5 bases between the germline ends. The CDR3 is 13 amino acids.

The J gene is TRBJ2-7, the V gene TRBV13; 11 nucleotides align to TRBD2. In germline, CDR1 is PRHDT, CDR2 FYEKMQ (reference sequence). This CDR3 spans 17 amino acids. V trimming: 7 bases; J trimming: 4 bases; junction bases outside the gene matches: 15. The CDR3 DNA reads TGTGCCAGCACCCTCACCAGCCCGACTAGCGGGGTATACGAGCAGTACTTC. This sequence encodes CASTLTSPTSGVYEQYF.

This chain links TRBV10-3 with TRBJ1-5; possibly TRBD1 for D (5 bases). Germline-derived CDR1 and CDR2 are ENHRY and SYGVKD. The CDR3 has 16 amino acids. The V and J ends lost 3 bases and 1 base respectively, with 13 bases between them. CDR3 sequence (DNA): TGTGCCATCAGTGATCGAGACAGCTCAAGCAATCAGCCCCAGCATTTT. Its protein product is CAISDRDSSSNQPQHF.

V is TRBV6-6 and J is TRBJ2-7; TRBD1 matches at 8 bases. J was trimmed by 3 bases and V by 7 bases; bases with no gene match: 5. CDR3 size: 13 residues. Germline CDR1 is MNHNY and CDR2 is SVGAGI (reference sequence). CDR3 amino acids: CASNPTGGYEQYF. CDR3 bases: TGTGCCAGCAACCCAACAGGGGGCTACGAGCAGTACTTC.

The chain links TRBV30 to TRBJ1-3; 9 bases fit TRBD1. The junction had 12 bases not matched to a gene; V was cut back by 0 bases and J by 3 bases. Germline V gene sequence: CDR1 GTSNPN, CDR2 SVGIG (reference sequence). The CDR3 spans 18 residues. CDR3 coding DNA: TGTGCCTGGAGTGTTGTGAGGATACAGGGGGCGGTTGGAAACACCATATATTTT. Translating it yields CAWSVVRIQGAVGNTIYF.

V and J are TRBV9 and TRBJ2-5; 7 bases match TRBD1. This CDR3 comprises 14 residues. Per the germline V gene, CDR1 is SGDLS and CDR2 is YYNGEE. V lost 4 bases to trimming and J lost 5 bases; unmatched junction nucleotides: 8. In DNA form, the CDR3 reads TGTGCCAGCAGCACAACCGACAGGGTGGAGACCCAGTACTTC. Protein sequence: CASSTTDRVETQYF.

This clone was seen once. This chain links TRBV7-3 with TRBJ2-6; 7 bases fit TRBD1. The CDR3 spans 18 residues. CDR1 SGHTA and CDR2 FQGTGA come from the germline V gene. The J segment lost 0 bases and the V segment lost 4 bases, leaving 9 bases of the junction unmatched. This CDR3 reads CASSSKPGQSSGANVLTF. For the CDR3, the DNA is TGTGCCAGCAGCTCTAAACCGGGACAGAGCTCTGGGGCCAACGTCCTGACTTTC.

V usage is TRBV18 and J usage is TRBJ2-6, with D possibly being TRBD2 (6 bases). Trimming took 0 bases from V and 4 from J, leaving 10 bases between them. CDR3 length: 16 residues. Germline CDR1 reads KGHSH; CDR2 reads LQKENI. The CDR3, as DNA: TGTGCCAGCTCACCACCGGGGGACTCGGGGGCCAACGTCCTGACTTTC. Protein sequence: CASSPPGDSGANVLTF.

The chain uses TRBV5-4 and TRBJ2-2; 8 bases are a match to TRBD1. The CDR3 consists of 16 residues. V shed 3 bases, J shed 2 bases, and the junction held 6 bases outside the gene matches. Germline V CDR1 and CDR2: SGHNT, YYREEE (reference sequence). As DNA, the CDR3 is TGTGCCAGCAGCTCAAAAACAGGGGGTAACACCGGGGAGCTGTTTTTT. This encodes CASSSKTGGNTGELFF.

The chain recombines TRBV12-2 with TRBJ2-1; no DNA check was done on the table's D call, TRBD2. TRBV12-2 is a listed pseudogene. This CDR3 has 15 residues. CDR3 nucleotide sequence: TGTGCAAGTCGCCCCGGGACTAGCAAGTCTAATGAGCAGTTCTTC. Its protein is CASRPGTSKSNEQFF.

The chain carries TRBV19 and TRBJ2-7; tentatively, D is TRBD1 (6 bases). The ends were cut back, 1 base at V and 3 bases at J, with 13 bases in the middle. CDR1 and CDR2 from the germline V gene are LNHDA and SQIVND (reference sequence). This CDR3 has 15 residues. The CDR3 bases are TGTGCCAGTAGTATAGTAAGTGGGGACAACTACGAGCAGTACTTC. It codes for CASSIVSGDNYEQYF.

The CDR3: CASSLGTGLAPGELFF. The CDR3 DNA reads as TGTGCCAGCAGCTTGGGGACAGGACTTGCTCCCGGGGAGCTGTTTTTT. The chain carries TRBV5-6 and TRBJ2-2; 7 positions match TRBD1. This CDR3 contains 16 residues. Germline values: CDR1 SGHDT, CDR2 YYEEEE. The J segment lost 6 bases and the V segment lost 0 bases, leaving 8 bases of the junction unmatched.

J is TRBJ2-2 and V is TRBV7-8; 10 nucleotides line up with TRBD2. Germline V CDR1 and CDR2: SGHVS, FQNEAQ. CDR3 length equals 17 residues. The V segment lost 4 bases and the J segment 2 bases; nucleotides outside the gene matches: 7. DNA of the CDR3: TGTGCCAGCAGCTCCCTTAGCGGGGGGCGCAACACCGGGGAGCTGTTTTTT. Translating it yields CASSSLSGGRNTGELFF. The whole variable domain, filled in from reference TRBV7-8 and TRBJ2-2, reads GAGVSQSPRYKVAKRGQDVALRCDPISGHVSLFWYQQALGQGPEFLTYFQNEAQLDKSGLPSDRFFAERPEGSVSTLKIQRTQQEDSAVYLCASSSLSGGRNTGELFFGEGSRLTVL.

Written as DNA, the CDR3 is TGTGCCAGCAGCTTAGCTGGCACCTACAATGAGCAGTTCTTC. This sequence encodes CASSLAGTYNEQFF. This rearrangement joins TRBV7-9 to TRBJ2-1; D is undetermined. The germline V gene encodes CDR1 SEHNR and CDR2 FQNEAQ (reference sequence). The CDR3 is 14 amino acids. V was trimmed by 0 bases and J by 2 bases, leaving 5 bases between them.

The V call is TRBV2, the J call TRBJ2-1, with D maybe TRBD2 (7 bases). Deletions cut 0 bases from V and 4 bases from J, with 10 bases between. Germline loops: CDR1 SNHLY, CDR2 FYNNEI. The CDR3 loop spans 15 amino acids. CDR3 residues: CASSEAGGRYNEQFF. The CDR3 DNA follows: TGTGCCAGCAGTGAAGCGGGGGGGCGGTACAATGAGCAGTTCTTC.

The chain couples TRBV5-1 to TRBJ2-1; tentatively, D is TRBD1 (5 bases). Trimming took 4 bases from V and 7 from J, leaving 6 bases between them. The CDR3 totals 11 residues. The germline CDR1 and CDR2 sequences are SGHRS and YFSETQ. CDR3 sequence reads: CASSRGNEQFF. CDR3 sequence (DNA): TGCGCCAGCAGCAGGGGTAATGAGCAGTTCTTC.

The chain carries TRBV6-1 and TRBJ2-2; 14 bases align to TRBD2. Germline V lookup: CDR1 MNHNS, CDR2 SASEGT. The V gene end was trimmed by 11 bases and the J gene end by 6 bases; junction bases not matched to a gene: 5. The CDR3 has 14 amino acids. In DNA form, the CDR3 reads TGTGCCTTGGGACTAGCGGGGGTGGCCGGGGAGCTGTTTTTT. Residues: CALGLAGVAGELFF.

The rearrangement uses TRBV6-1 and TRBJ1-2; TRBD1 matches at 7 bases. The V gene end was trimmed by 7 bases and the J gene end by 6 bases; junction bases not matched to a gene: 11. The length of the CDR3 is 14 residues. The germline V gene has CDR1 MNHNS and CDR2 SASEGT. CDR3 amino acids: CASTVGTATNGYTF. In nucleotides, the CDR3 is TGTGCCAGCACAGTAGGGACAGCTACTAATGGCTACACCTTC.

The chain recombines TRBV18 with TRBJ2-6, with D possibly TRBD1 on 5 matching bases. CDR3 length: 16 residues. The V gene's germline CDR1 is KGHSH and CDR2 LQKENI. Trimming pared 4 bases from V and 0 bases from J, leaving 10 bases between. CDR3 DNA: TGTGCCAGCTCACGGGGCAGAGCCTCTGGGGCCAACGTCCTGACTTTC. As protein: CASSRGRASGANVLTF.

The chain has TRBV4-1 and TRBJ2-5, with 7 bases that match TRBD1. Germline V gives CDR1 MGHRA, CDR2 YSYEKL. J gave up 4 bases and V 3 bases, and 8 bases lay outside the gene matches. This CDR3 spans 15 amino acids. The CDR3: CASSQHGTARETQYF. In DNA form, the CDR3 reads TGCGCCAGCAGCCAGCACGGGACAGCCAGAGAGACCCAGTACTTC.

The CDR3 DNA is TGTGCCACCAGCAGAGAGCTAGCGGGGGGTGGAGATACGCAGTATTTT. Residues: CATSRELAGGGDTQYF. This rearrangement joins TRBV15 to TRBJ2-3, with 11 bases that match TRBD2. Germline loops: CDR1 LNHNV, CDR2 YYDKDF (reference sequence). The CDR3 runs to 16 residues. Trimming took 0 bases from V and 5 from J; bases not matched to a gene: 4.

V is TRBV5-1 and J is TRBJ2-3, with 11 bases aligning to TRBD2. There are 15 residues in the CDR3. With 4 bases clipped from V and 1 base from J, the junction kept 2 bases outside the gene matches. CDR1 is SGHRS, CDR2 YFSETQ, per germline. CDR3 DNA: TGCGCCAGCAGCCAACTAGCGGGGGGCACAGATACGCAGTATTTT. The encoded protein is CASSQLAGGTDTQYF. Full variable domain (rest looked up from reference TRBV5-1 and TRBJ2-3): KAGVTQTPRYLIKTRGQQVTLSCSPISGHRSVSWYQQTPGQGLQFLFEYFSETQRNKGNFPGRFSGRQFSNSRSEMNVSTLELGDSALYLCASSQLAGGTDTQYFGPGTRLTVL.